A single sample is the source of the 16 T cell receptor beta chains below, sequenced in a study of blood T cell repertoires in COVID-19. Generated by immunoSEQ multiplex PCR, the TCRdb table keeps only in-frame clones and is missing some. This table has about 32,000 clones, about 86% appearing once. Sequenced sample: peripheral blood. These receptors were collected from a woman aged 80 or older with active or convalescent COVID-19.

This chain uses TRBV19 with TRBJ2-1; 7 bases fit TRBD1. After removal of 5 bases from V and 2 bases from J, the junction contained 3 bases not matched to a gene. Per the germline V gene, CDR1 is LNHDA and CDR2 is SQIVND (reference sequence). The CDR3 totals 14 residues. The CDR3: CASSHQGAYNEQFF. DNA of the CDR3: TGTGCCAGTAGTCATCAGGGGGCCTACAATGAGCAGTTCTTC. The complete variable domain, with remaining parts taken from reference TRBV19 and TRBJ2-1, reads DGGITQSPKYLFRKEGQNVTLSCEQNLNHDAMYWYRQDPGQGLRLIYYSQIVNDFQKGDIAEGYSVSREKKESFPLTVTSAQKNPTAFYLCASSHQGAYNEQFFGPGTRLTVL.

This chain joins TRBV7-3 and TRBJ2-3, with TRBD2 matching over 11 bases. The CDR3 runs 18 residues. Germline trimming cut 4 bases from V and 2 bases from J; bases unmatched to any gene: 11. Germline V gene lookup returns CDR1 SGHTA and CDR2 FQGTGA. CDR3 bases: TGTGCCAGCAGCTCCCCCCCGGGACTAGCGGCATTCACAGATACGCAGTATTTT. Translation: CASSSPPGLAAFTDTQYF.

The chain joins TRBV11-2 to TRBJ2-2; weak D call: TRBD1 (6 bases). This CDR3 contains 16 residues. The germline gives CDR1 SGHAT, CDR2 FQNNGV. V was cut by 2 bases and J by 2 bases, with 12 bases left in between. CDR3 sequence reads: CASSLLARGNTGELFF. The DNA of the CDR3 is TGTGCCAGCAGCTTATTGGCCAGGGGAAACACCGGGGAGCTGTTTTTT.

This clone was detected a few times. The CDR3 DNA reads as TGCGCCAGCAGCCAAGAGGCAGGGGCCGTATATAGCAATCAGCCCCAGCATTTT. It is translated as CASSQEAGAVYSNQPQHF. The chain has TRBV4-1 and TRBJ1-5; D is perhaps TRBD1 (6 bases). CDR1 is MGHRA, CDR2 YSYEKL, per germline. The CDR3 sequence is 18 residues long. V gave up 0 bases and J gave up 0 bases, with 15 bases separating them.

The rearrangement joins TRBV18 to TRBJ2-2; no clear D gene. CDR1 and CDR2 (germline): KGHSH, LQKENI. The CDR3 extends over 14 amino acids. Trimming left V 3 bases short and J 2 bases short, with 7 bases between. CDR3 DNA sequence: TGTGCCAGCTCACCTCGAGTAAACACCGGGGAGCTGTTTTTT. The encoded protein is CASSPRVNTGELFF. Based on the CDR3 plus reference TRBV18 and TRBJ2-2, the full variable domain is NAGVMQNPRHLVRRRGQEARLRCSPMKGHSHVYWYRQLPEEGLKFMVYLQKENIIDESGMPKERFSAEFPKEGPSILRIQQVVRGDSAAYFCASSPRVNTGELFFGEGSRLTVL.

Here the CDR3 reads CSASVSTEAFF. The CDR3 nucleotides read TGCAGTGCTAGCGTTAGCACTGAAGCTTTCTTT. This chain uses TRBV20-1 with TRBJ1-1; D gene ambiguous. Germline lookup yields CDR1 DFQATT and CDR2 SNEGSKA (reference sequence). The CDR3 spans 11 residues. The V end lost 3 bases, the J end lost 4 bases, and 6 bases lay between the germline ends.

The chain uses TRBV7-2 and TRBJ2-7; a weak D match, TRBD1 (6 bases). Germline V gene sequence: CDR1 SGHTA, CDR2 FQGNSA. Trimming took off 0 bases at V and 3 bases at J, with 9 bases between the two ends. CDR3 length equals 14 residues. This CDR3 is CASSLAGQNYEQYF. The CDR3 DNA is TGTGCCAGCAGCTTAGCTGGACAGAACTACGAGCAGTACTTC.

This clone was detected once. The chain employs TRBV7-8 and TRBJ1-1; unclear D gene. Germline CDR1 reads SGHVS; CDR2 reads FQNEAQ. The CDR3 length is 14 residues. With 5 bases removed from V and 1 base from J, the gap between germline ends came to 11 bases. The chain's CDR3 is CASSLVGGNTEAFF. The CDR3 DNA is TGTGCCAGCAGCCTAGTCGGCGGGAACACTGAAGCTTTCTTT.

The chain is built from TRBV20-1 and TRBJ1-1; possible D gene TRBD1, 5 bases. Between the trimmed V and J ends, which lost 1 base and 7 bases, there was a span of 7 bases. CDR1 is DFQATT, CDR2 SNEGSKA, per germline (reference sequence). This CDR3 contains 11 residues. The DNA of the CDR3 is TGCAGTGCTAGAGGCACAGGTGAAGCTTTCTTT. This codes for CSARGTGEAFF.

The chain uses TRBV19 and TRBJ2-1; the D is unclear. In germline, CDR1 is LNHDA, CDR2 SQIVND (reference sequence). This CDR3 has 12 amino acids. The ends were cut back, 7 bases at V and 5 bases at J, with 9 bases in the middle. CDR3 nucleotides: TGTGCCAGTAAAGGCGGCGACAATGAGCAGTTCTTC. Its translation: CASKGGDNEQFF. The variable domain in full, with the rest retrieved from reference TRBV19 and TRBJ2-1, is DGGITQSPKYLFRKEGQNVTLSCEQNLNHDAMYWYRQDPGQGLRLIYYSQIVNDFQKGDIAEGYSVSREKKESFPLTVTSAQKNPTAFYLCASKGGDNEQFFGPGTRLTVL.

V and J are TRBV6-5 and TRBJ1-3, with unresolved D. The CDR3 loop spans 14 amino acids. Looked up from germline, CDR1 is MNHEY and CDR2 is SVGAGI. V was cut by 6 bases and J by 4 bases, with 13 bases left in between. The CDR3 loop is CASRVSGVGNTIYF. The CDR3, as DNA: TGTGCCAGCAGAGTAAGCGGGGTAGGAAACACCATATATTTT.

About this clone: The germline gene is not matched at one end of the junction; a read error may be the cause. The genes are TRBV7-9 and TRBJ1-1; TRBD1 agrees at 9 bases. Germline-derived CDR1 and CDR2 are SEHNR and FQNEAQ (reference sequence). This CDR3 is 17 amino acids long. Here the CDR3 reads CASSPYRDRAENAEAFF. The CDR3 DNA reads TGTGCCAGCAGTCCATACCGGGACAGGGCCGAGAACGCTGAAGCTTTCTTT.

This clone has more than one count but fewer than ten. The V and J genes are TRBV9 and TRBJ1-6; the D is unclear. Germline V CDR1 and CDR2: SGDLS, YYNGEE. V was clipped by 1 base and J by 7 bases, with 9 bases between them. The CDR3 runs to 14 residues. The DNA for the CDR3 is TGTGCCAGCAGCGTATTAGTCAACAATTCACCCCTCCACTTT. This codes for CASSVLVNNSPLHF.

In its sample, this clone was seen a few times. The chain is built from TRBV3-1 (or the pseudogene TRBV3-2) and TRBJ1-6; 7 bases map to TRBD1. The CDR3 is 15 amino acids. Trimming cost V 2 bases and J 7 bases; bases outside gene matches: 5. CDR1 is LGHDT, CDR2 YNNKEL, per germline (reference sequence). CDR3 amino acids: CASSQMTGNNSPLHF. In DNA form, the CDR3 reads TGTGCCAGCAGCCAAATGACAGGGAACAATTCACCCCTCCACTTT.

The chain recombines TRBV15 with TRBJ1-4; D remains ambiguous. This CDR3 has 12 residues. V was pared by 5 bases and J by 9 bases, with 10 bases between. CDR1 LNHNV and CDR2 YYDKDF come from the germline V gene (reference sequence). The CDR3 sequence: CATSYNAQKLFF. The CDR3 DNA reads as TGTGCCACCAGCTACAATGCCCAAAAACTGTTTTTT.

The V call is TRBV6-5, the J call TRBJ2-3, with D possibly matching TRBD2 (6 bases). The CDR3 loop spans 13 amino acids. The germline V gene encodes CDR1 MNHEY and CDR2 SVGAGI. V was cut by 6 bases and J by 4 bases, with 11 bases left in between. Here the CDR3 reads CASSPGLPDTQYF. CDR3 DNA sequence: TGTGCCAGCAGCCCGGGACTCCCAGATACGCAGTATTTT.